The rows below give T cell receptor beta chains drawn from one sample of a study of neurological immune-mediated disorders. MiXCR, run by TCRdb on the 5' RACE reads, gives a single entry per CDR3 protein. The sample consists of approximately 87,000 distinct CDR3 sequences, less than 15% of them appearing once. Material: PBMCs. The receptors come from a woman aged 45-65 years in good health. CDR3s include the opening cysteine and the closing phenylalanine or tryptophan. D genes are given only for firm matches. Rows give clone size only sometimes, using once, few, many, or a class for an expanded clone.

j_call v_call d_call clone_size cdr3_nt cdr3_aa
TRBJ1-5 TRBV29-1 TRBD1 medium-sized TGCAGCGTCTCAACAGGGGTCGGTCAGCCCCAGCATTTT CSVSTGVGQPQHF
TRBJ2-7 TRBV20-1 TRBD2 many TGCAGTGCTAGACGCGGGACTAGCGGGAGAGGGTTGAACGAGCAGTACTTC CSARRGTSGRGLNEQYF
TRBJ1-6 TRBV7-9 TRBD1 many TGTGCCAGCAGCCCTTCAGGGGGTTATAATTCACCCCTCCACTTT CASSPSGGYNSPLHF
TRBJ1-2 TRBV14 . . TGTGCCAGCAGCCACGGTTTGAAGGTGGGCTACACCTTC CASSHGLKVGYTF
TRBJ1-6 TRBV20-1 . many TGCAGTGCTAGAGATCAACAGGTTGGGTCACATTCACCCCTCCACTTT CSARDQQVGSHSPLHF
TRBJ2-2 TRBV10-3 TRBD1 many TGTGCCATCAGTGCGACAGGGCCCCGGAACACCGGGGAGCTGTTTTTT CAISATGPRNTGELFF
TRBJ2-7 TRBV24-1 TRBD2 many TGTGCCACCAGTCGGTCCGCGGGAGGGTTCGGCGAGCAGTACTTC CATSRSAGGFGEQYF
TRBJ1-5 TRBV5-1 . . TGCGCCAGCAGCGAGGGTTCCAATCAGCCCCAGCATTTT CASSEGSNQPQHF
TRBJ2-3 TRBV7-8 . many TGTGCCAGCAGCTTGAGAGGGAGCGATACGCAGTATTTT CASSLRGSDTQYF
TRBJ2-2 TRBV14 . many TGTGCCAGCAGCCAAGATCTGGGGTTTGGACTGTTTTTT CASSQDLGFGLFF
TRBJ2-2 TRBV27 . . TGTGCCAGCAGTCTAAAACAGGGGAACACCGGGGAGCTGTTTTTT CASSLKQGNTGELFF
TRBJ2-1 TRBV14 TRBD2 many TGTGCCAGCAGCCAAGATTCTTCGGGACTATTCAATAATGAGCAGTTCTTC CASSQDSSGLFNNEQFF
TRBJ2-6 TRBV5-1 . many TGCGCCAGCACCATGGGACACTCCCTCGGAGGGGCCAACGTCCTGACTTTC CASTMGHSLGGANVLTF
TRBJ2-7 TRBV5-1 TRBD2 . TGCGCCAGCAGCAGAACTAGCGGGAGGGTCTACGAGCAGTACTTC CASSRTSGRVYEQYF
TRBJ2-1 TRBV7-8 . . TGTGCCAACAGCCCGAGGGTCCCAGGATGGGAGCAGTTCTTC CANSPRVPGWEQFF
TRBJ2-1 TRBV2 . many TGTGCCAGCATCCCCGGCTACAATGAGCAGTTCTTC CASIPGYNEQFF
TRBJ1-5 TRBV20-1 . many TGCAGTGCTAGAGGTTTGGCGGGCAATCAGCCCCAGCATTTT CSARGLAGNQPQHF
TRBJ2-1 TRBV20-1 TRBD2 once TGCAGTGCTAAACATAGCGGGAGTTTCTACAATGAGCAGTTCTTC CSAKHSGSFYNEQFF
TRBJ2-2 TRBV11-2 TRBD2 many TGTGCCAGCAGCTCATCTACCACCGGGACTAGCGGGAGAGTAACCGGGGAGCTGTTTTTT CASSSSTTGTSGRVTGELFF
TRBJ2-7 TRBV10-3 TRBD1 many TGTGCCATCAGTGAGACAGGGGTCTCCTACGAGCAGTACTTC CAISETGVSYEQYF
TRBJ1-5 TRBV28 TRBD1 . TGTGCCAGCATGGTAGCCGGGACAGGGGGCCATCAGCCCCAGCATTTT CASMVAGTGGHQPQHF
TRBJ2-1 TRBV12-3/TRBV12-4 . . TGTGCCAACACCTCGAAGACAGCCTACAATGAGCAGTTCTTC CANTSKTAYNEQFF
TRBJ2-7 TRBV20-1 . many TGCAGTGCTAGAGGAGGGAGCTACGAGCAGTACTTC CSARGGSYEQYF
TRBJ2-7 TRBV7-2 . many TGTGCCAGCACTCGAGCCGGGTACGAGCAGTACTTC CASTRAGYEQYF
TRBJ2-3 TRBV20-1 . many TGCAGTGCTCTTCCTGTGCAGTCCGCAGATACGCAGTATTTT CSALPVQSADTQYF
TRBJ2-3 TRBV20-1 TRBD1 many TGCAGTGCCCCTCGACAGGGCCCGCAGTATTTT CSAPRQGPQYF
TRBJ2-2 TRBV27 . many TGTGCCAGCAGTTTAAGTAGCACCGGGGAGCTGTTTTTT CASSLSSTGELFF
TRBJ1-5 TRBV7-2 . many TGTGCCAGCAGCTTGGGGGGACTGGTTAGCAATCAGCCCCAGCATTTT CASSLGGLVSNQPQHF
TRBJ2-3 TRBV2 . many TGTGCCAGCAGTGAAGTGGAGGATACGCAGTATTTT CASSEVEDTQYF
TRBJ1-1 TRBV25-1 . many TGTGCCAGCAGTGAATCGAGGGGAATAGGCCCTGAAGCTTTCTTT CASSESRGIGPEAFF
TRBJ2-3 TRBV5-4 TRBD2 many TGTGCCAGCAGCTTGGGGGTTCTGGCGGGAGAAGATACGCAGTATTTT CASSLGVLAGEDTQYF
TRBJ2-3 TRBV5-1 . many TGCGCCAGCGGCGCAGGGGTAGTCCCAGATACGCAGTATTTT CASGAGVVPDTQYF
TRBJ1-1 TRBV11-2 . few TGTGCCAGCAGCGCCCGACAGTTTGGCACTGAAGCTTTCTTT CASSARQFGTEAFF
TRBJ2-5 TRBV5-6 . many TGTGCCAGCAGCTGGTCAGAGACCCAGTACTTC CASSWSETQYF
TRBJ1-1 TRBV7-8 . many TGTGCCAGCAGCACCGACAGGACTAACACTGAAGCTTTCTTT CASSTDRTNTEAFF
TRBJ1-1 TRBV5-1 . many TGCGCCAGCAGCACCGGGTCGGGCACTGAAGCTTTCTTT CASSTGSGTEAFF
TRBJ2-7 TRBV5-1 . many TGCGCCAGCACCAACAACTACGAGCAGTACTTC CASTNNYEQYF
TRBJ2-2 TRBV10-3 TRBD2 . TGTGCCATCAGTGAGGTGCACAGGACTAGCGGGAGGATGAACATCGGGGAGCTGTTTTTT CAISEVHRTSGRMNIGELFF
TRBJ2-7 TRBV29-1 . . TGCAGCGTTGAAGATCGGATAGAGCAGTACTTC CSVEDRIEQYF
TRBJ2-7 TRBV5-1 TRBD2 many TGCGCCAGCAGCCCTGGACTAGCGGGAGGTGGGGAGCAGTACTTC CASSPGLAGGGEQYF
TRBJ2-1 TRBV7-7 TRBD2 many TGTGCTAGCAGCAGGACTAGAGGGAATGAGCAGTTCTTC CASSRTRGNEQFF
TRBJ1-4 TRBV10-3 TRBD1 many TGTGCCATCAGTCCGGGACAGGGAGCTGAAAAACTGTTTTTT CAISPGQGAEKLFF
TRBJ1-4 TRBV27 . many TGTGCCAGCAGTTCGACAGGTGGTGAAAAACTGTTTTTT CASSSTGGEKLFF
TRBJ1-5 TRBV9 . many TGTGCCAGCAGCGTATTAGGCAATCAGCCCCAGCATTTT CASSVLGNQPQHF
TRBJ2-7 TRBV6-6 . few TGTGCCAGCAAGGACAACTCCGGCCCCTACGAGCAGTACTTC CASKDNSGPYEQYF
TRBJ2-3 TRBV20-1 . . TGCAGTGCTAGTCTACACACAGGGGATACGCAGTATTTT CSASLHTGDTQYF
TRBJ2-2 TRBV29-1 . many TGCAGCGTTGACTATTGGGGTCTCGGGGAGCTGTTTTTT CSVDYWGLGELFF
TRBJ2-3 TRBV5-1 TRBD1 few TGCGCCAGCAGCCCCGACAGGGGGTTAGATACGCAGTATTTT CASSPDRGLDTQYF